This TCR beta chain is drawn from a study of T cells in women clearing cervical HPV infection. Genomic DNA, averaging 1200 ng per sample, yielded TCR beta CDR3 via immunoSEQ. Repertoires were generated with immunoSEQ multiplex PCR, while TCRdb's copy carries only in-frame clones and drops some. Here the sample table reports roughly 47,000 clones. V lost 4 bases and J lost 2; bases outside the gene matches: 0. In germline, CDR1 is SEHNR, CDR2 FQNEAQ (reference sequence). The CDR3 is 14 residues long. Of note for this clone: The CDR3 goes on 3 residues after the read ends, and that part is filled in from the germline J gene.

Material for sequencing was blood buffy coat. This clonotype originated in a woman between 18 and 69 years old with a cervical HPV16 infection that either progressed to CIN3+ or cleared (not recorded which). The chain has TRBV7-9 and TRBJ2-7; 12 bases are a match to TRBD2. CDR3: CASSWTSGTYEQYF. The covered CDR3 bases are TGTGCCAGCAGCTGGACTAGCGGGACCTACGAG. Full variable domain (outside the CDR3, taken from reference TRBV7-9 and TRBJ2-7): DTGVSQNPRHKITKRGQNVTFRCDPISEHNRLYWYRQTLGQGPEFLTYFQNEAQLEKSRLLSDRFSAERPKGSFSTLEIQRTEQGDSAMYLCASSWTSGTYEQYFGPGTRLTVT.